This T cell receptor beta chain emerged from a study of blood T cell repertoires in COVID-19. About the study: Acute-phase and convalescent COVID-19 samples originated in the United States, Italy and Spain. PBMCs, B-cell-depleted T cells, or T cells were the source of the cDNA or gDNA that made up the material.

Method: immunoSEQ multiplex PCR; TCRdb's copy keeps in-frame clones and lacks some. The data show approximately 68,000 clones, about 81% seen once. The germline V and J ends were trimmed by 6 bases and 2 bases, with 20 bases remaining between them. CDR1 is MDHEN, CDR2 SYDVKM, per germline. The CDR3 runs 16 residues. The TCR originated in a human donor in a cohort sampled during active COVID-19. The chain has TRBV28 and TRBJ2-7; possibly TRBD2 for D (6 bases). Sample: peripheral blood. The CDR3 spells CASSPGDFNRAYEQYF. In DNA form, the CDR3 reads TGTGCCAGCAGCCCTGGGGACTTCAATAGGGCCTACGAGCAGTACTTC.